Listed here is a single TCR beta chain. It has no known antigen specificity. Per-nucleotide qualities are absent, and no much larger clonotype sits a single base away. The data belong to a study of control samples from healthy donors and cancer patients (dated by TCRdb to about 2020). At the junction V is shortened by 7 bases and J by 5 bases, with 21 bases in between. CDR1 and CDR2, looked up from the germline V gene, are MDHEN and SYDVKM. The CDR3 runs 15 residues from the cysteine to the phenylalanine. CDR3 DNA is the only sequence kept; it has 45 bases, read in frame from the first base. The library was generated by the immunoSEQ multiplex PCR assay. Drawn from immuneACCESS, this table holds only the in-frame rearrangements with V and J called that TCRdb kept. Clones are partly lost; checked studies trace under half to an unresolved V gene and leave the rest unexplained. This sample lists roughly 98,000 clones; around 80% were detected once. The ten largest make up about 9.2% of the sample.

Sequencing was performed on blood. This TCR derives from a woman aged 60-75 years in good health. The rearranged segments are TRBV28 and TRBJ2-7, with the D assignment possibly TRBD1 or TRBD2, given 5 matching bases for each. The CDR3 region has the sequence CASKFRGTVFHEQYF. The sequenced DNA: TGTGCCAGCAAATTCAGAGGGACCGTCTTCCACGAGCAGTACTTC.